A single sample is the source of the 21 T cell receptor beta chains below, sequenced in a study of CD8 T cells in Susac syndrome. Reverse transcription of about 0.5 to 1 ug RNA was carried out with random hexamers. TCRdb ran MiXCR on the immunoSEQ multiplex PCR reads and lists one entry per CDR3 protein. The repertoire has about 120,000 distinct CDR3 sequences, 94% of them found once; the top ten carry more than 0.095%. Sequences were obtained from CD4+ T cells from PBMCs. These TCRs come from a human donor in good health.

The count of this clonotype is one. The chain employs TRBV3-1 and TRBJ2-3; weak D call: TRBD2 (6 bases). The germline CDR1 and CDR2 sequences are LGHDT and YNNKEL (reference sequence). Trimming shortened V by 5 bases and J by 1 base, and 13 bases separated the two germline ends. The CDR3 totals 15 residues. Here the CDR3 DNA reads TGTGCCAGCAGCTCCCGGGACTCAGGCACAGATACGCAGTATTTT. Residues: CASSSRDSGTDTQYF.

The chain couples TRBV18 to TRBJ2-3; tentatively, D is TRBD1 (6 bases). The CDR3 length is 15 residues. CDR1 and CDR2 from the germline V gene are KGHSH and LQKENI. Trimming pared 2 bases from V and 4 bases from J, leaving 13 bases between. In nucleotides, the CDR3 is TGTGCCAGCTCACCAGGGCAGGGGTCCTCAGATACGCAGTATTTT. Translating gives CASSPGQGSSDTQYF. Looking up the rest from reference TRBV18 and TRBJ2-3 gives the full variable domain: NAGVMQNPRHLVRRRGQEARLRCSPMKGHSHVYWYRQLPEEGLKFMVYLQKENIIDESGMPKERFSAEFPKEGPSILRIQQVVRGDSAAYFCASSPGQGSSDTQYFGPGTRLTVL.

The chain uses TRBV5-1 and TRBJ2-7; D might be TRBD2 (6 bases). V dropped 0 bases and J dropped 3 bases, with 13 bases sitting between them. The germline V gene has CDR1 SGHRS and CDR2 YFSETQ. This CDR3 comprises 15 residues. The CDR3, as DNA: TGCGCCAGCAGCTTGGCCGGACTACCCAACTACGAGCAGTACTTC. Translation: CASSLAGLPNYEQYF. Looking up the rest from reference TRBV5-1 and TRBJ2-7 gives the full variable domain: KAGVTQTPRYLIKTRGQQVTLSCSPISGHRSVSWYQQTPGQGLQFLFEYFSETQRNKGNFPGRFSGRQFSNSRSEMNVSTLELGDSALYLCASSLAGLPNYEQYFGPGTRLTVT.

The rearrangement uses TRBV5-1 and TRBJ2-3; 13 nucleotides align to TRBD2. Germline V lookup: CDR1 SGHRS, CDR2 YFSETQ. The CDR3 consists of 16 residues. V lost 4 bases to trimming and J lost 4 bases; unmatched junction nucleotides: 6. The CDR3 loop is CASSVGLAGDADTQYF. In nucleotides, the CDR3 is TGCGCCAGCAGCGTAGGACTAGCGGGAGATGCAGATACGCAGTATTTT.

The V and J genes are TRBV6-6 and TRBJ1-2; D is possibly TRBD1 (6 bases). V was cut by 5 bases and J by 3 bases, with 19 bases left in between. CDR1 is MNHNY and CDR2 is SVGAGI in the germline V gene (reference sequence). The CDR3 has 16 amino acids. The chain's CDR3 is CASSVGGGEAYYGYTF. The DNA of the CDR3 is TGTGCCAGCAGTGTGGGGGGCGGGGAAGCCTACTATGGCTACACCTTC.

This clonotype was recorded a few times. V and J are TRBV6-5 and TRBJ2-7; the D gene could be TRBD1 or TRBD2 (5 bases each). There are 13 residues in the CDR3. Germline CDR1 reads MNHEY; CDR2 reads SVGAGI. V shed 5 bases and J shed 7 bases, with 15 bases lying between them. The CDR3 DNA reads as TGTGCCAGCAGTCGCCAGGGACCACTAGAGCAGTACTTC. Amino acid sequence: CASSRQGPLEQYF.

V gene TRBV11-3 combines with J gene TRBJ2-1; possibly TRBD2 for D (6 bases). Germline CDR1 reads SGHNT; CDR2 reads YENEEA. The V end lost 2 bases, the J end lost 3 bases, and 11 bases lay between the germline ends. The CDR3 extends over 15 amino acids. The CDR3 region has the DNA TGTGCCAGCAGCTTACGGGACGGGGGCTACAATGAGCAGTTCTTC. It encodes CASSLRDGGYNEQFF.

CDR3 sequence (DNA): TGTGCCAGCAGTCCGCCGGGACTACAAAAGTTCTTC. Its protein product is CASSPPGLQKFF. J is TRBJ2-1 and V is TRBV12-3 or TRBV12-4; 7 bases align to TRBD2. The CDR3 runs to 12 residues. V trimming: 5 bases; J trimming: 14 bases; junction bases outside the gene matches: 9.

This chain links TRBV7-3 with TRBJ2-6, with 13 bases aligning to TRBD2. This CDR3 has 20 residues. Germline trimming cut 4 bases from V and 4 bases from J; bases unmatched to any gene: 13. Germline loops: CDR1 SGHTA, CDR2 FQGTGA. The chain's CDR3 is CASSSLLGLAGVSGANVLTF. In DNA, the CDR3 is TGTGCCAGCAGCTCCCTCCTAGGACTAGCGGGAGTGAGCGGGGCCAACGTCCTGACTTTC.

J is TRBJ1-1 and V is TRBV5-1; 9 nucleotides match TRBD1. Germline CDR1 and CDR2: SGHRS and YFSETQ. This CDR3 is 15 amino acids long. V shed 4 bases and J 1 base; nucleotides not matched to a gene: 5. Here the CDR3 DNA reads TGCGCCAGCAGCCAAGGGACAGGGCCGAACACTGAAGCTTTCTTT. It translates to CASSQGTGPNTEAFF.

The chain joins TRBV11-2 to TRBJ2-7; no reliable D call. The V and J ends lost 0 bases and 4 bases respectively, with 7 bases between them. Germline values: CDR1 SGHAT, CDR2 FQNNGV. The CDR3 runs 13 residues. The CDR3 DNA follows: TGTGCCAGCAGCTTAGACTACAAGTACGAGCAGTACTTC. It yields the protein CASSLDYKYEQYF. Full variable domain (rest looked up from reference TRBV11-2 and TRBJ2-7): EAGVAQSPRYKIIEKRQSVAFWCNPISGHATLYWYQQILGQGPKLLIQFQNNGVVDDSQLPKDRFSAERLKGVDSTLKIQPAKLEDSAVYLCASSLDYKYEQYFGPGTRLTVT.

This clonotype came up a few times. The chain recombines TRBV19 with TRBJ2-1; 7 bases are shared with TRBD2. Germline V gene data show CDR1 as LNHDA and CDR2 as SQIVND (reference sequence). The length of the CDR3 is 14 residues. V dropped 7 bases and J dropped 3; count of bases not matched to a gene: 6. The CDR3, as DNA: TGTGCCAGTAAAGTCCTAGCGGACTACAATGAGCAGTTCTTC. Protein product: CASKVLADYNEQFF.

The CDR3 sequence is CASKPYATNEKLFF. In DNA, the CDR3 is TGCGCCAGCAAGCCCTATGCAACTAATGAAAAACTGTTTTTT. The chain is built from TRBV5-1 and TRBJ1-4; no firm D call. The germline gives CDR1 SGHRS, CDR2 YFSETQ. The CDR3 runs 14 residues. The V and J ends lost 6 bases and 0 bases respectively, with 9 bases between them.

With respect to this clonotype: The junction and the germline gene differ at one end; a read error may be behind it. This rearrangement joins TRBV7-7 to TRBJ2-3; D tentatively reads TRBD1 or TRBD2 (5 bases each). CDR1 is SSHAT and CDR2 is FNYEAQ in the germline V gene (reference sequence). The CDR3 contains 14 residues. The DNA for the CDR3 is TGTGCTAGCAGCTTAGGGACCCCTCCGGATACGCAGTATTTT. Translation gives CASSLGTPPDTQYF.

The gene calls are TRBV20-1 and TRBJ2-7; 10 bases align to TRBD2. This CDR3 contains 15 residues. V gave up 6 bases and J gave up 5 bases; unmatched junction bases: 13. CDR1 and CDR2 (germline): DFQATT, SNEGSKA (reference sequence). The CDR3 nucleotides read TGCAGTGCCACCAAACCTCTAGCGGGAGTAAACGAGCAGTACTTC. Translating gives CSATKPLAGVNEQYF.

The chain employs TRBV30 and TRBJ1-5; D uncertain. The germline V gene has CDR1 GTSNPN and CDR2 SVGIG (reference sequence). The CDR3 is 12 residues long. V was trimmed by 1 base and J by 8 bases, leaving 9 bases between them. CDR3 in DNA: TGTGCCTGGAGTGAGTTCGGGAAGCCCCAGCATTTT. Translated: CAWSEFGKPQHF.

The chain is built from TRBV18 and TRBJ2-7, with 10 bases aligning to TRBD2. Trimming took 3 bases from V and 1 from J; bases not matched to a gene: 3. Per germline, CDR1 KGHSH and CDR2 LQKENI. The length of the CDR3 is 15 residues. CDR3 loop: CASSPGLAESYEQYF. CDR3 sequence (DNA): TGTGCCAGCTCACCCGGACTAGCGGAGTCCTACGAGCAGTACTTC.

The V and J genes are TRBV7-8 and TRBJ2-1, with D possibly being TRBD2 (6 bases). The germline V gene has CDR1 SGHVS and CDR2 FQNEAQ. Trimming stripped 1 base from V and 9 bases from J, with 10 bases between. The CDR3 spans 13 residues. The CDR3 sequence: CASSLGRESEQFF. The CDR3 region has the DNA TGTGCCAGCAGCTTAGGTCGGGAGTCTGAGCAGTTCTTC. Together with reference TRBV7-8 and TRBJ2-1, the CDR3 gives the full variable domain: GAGVSQSPRYKVAKRGQDVALRCDPISGHVSLFWYQQALGQGPEFLTYFQNEAQLDKSGLPSDRFFAERPEGSVSTLKIQRTQQEDSAVYLCASSLGRESEQFFGPGTRLTVL.

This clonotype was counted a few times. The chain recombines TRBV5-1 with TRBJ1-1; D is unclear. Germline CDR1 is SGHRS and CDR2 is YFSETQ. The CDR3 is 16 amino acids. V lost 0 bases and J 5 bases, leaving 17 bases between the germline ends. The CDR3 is CASSLGEGPGSTEAFF. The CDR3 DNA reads TGCGCCAGCAGCTTGGGAGAGGGTCCCGGGAGTACTGAAGCTTTCTTT.

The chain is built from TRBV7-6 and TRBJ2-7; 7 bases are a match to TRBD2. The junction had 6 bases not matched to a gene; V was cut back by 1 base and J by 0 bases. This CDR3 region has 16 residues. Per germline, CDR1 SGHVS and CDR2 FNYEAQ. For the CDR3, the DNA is TGTGCCAGCAGCTTAGAGGACCCTAGCGGCTCCTACGAGCAGTACTTC. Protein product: CASSLEDPSGSYEQYF.

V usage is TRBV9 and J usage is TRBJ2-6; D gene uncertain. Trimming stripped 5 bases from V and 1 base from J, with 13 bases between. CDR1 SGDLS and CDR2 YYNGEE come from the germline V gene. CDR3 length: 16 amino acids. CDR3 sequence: CASSELGASGANVLTF. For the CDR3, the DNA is TGTGCCAGCAGTGAATTGGGCGCTTCTGGGGCCAACGTCCTGACTTTC.